This TCR beta chain was found in a study of blood T cell repertoires in COVID-19. This CDR3 region has 13 residues. With V trimmed by 2 bases and J by 8 bases, 1 base remained unmatched. CDR1 is SGHNT and CDR2 is YYREEE in the germline V gene (reference sequence). The data were produced by immunoSEQ multiplex PCR, yet TCRdb's version contains in-frame clones alone and is incomplete. This sample has about 160,000 clones, with 65% to 80% found just once. The clonotype originates from a man between 60 and 75 years old with acute or convalescent COVID-19. Sequencing input: peripheral blood. The chain joins TRBV5-4 to TRBJ1-2; TRBD1 matches 12 bases. CDR3 DNA: TGTGCCAGCAGCTTAGGGACAGGGGGCGGCTACACCTTC. Protein: CASSLGTGGGYTF.